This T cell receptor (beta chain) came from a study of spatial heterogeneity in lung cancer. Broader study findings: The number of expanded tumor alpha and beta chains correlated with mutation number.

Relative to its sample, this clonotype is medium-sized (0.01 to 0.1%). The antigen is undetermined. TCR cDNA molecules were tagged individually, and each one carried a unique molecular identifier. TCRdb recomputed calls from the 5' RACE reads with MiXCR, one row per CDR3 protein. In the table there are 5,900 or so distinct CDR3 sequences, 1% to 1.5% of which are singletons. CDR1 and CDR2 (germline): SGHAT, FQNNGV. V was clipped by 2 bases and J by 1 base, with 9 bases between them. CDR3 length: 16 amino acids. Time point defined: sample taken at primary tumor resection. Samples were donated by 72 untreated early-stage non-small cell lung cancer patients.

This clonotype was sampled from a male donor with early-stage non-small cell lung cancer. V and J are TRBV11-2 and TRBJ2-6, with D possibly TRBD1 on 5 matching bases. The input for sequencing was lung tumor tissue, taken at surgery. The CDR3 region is CASSLSRVSGANVLTF. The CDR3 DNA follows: TGTGCCAGCAGCTTATCCAGGGTTTCTGGGGCCAACGTCCTGACTTTC. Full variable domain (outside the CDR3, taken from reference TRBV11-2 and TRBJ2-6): EAGVAQSPRYKIIEKRQSVAFWCNPISGHATLYWYQQILGQGPKLLIQFQNNGVVDDSQLPKDRFSAERLKGVDSTLKIQPAKLEDSAVYLCASSLSRVSGANVLTFGAGSRLTVL.